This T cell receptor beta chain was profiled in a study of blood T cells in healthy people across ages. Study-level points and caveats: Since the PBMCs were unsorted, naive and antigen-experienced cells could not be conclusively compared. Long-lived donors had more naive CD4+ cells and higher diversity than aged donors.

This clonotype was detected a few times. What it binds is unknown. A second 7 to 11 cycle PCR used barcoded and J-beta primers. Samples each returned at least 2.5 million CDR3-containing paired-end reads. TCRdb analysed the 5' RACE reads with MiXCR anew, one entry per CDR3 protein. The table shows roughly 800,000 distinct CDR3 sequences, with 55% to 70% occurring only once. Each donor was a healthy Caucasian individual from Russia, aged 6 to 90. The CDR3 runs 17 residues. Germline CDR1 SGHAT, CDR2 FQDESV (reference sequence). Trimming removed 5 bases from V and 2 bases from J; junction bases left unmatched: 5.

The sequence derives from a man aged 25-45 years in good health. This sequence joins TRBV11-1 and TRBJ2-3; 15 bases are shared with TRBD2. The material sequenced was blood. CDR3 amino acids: CASSRTSGRAPTDTQYF. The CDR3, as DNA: TGTGCCAGCAGCCGGACTAGCGGGAGGGCCCCCACAGATACGCAGTATTTT.